The sequence of this TCR beta chain was determined in a study of blood T cell repertoires in COVID-19. Libraries were prepared by immunoSEQ multiplex PCR; TCRdb keeps only in-frame clonotypes and omits some of them. The data hold more than 350,000 clones, with roughly 88% observed a single time. Participant-reported clinical history was the basis for cohort assignment. Shortly before study entry, within 2 weeks, exposed participants had met a COVID-19 case. The germline V gene encodes CDR1 MDHEN and CDR2 SYDVKM. The V segment lost 4 bases and the J segment 6 bases; nucleotides outside the gene matches: 9. The CDR3 runs to 15 residues.

The genes are TRBV28 and TRBJ2-5; TRBD2 aligns across 9 bases. Sequenced: PBMCs or T cells enriched from blood (not recorded which). The receptor was isolated from a woman between 18 and 29 years old who had been exposed to COVID-19. The CDR3 loop is CASSSPGTSLQTQYF. CDR3 DNA: TGTGCCAGCAGTTCGCCAGGGACTAGCCTGCAGACCCAGTACTTC. The full variable domain, rest sourced from reference TRBV28 and TRBJ2-5, is DVKVTQSSRYLVKRTGEKVFLECVQDMDHENMFWYRQDPGLGLRLIYFSYDVKMKEKGDIPEGYSVSREKKERFSLILESASTNQTSMYLCASSSPGTSLQTQYFGPGTRLLVL.